In its sample, the clone carrying this T cell receptor (beta chain) was seen a few times. The antigen remains undetermined. The sample belongs to a study of T-cell memory formation after mild COVID-19. Whole-study results and caveats: Day 15 to 85 contracting clones showed balanced CD4/CD8; later expanders leaned CD4+.

A single record per CDR3 protein comes from TCRdb applying MiXCR to the 5' RACE reads. The top ten clones hold less than 25% of a sample with 280,000 or so distinct CDR3 sequences, over 7% of them seen once. Sequenced sample: PBMCs or a T cell subset sorted from them (not recorded which). The TCR sequence derives from a man between 18 and 29 years old who had mild COVID-19 (a few samples of this study predate the infection). Cell type and time point are not known.

In nucleotides, the CDR3 is TGCGCCAGCAGCCAAGTGCCTGGGAACGATGAGCAGTTCTTC. It encodes CASSQVPGNDEQFF. The chain links TRBV4-3 to TRBJ2-1; D is uncertain. The CDR3 is 14 residues long. Germline CDR1 and CDR2: LGHNA and YSLEER. V was pared by 1 base and J by 8 bases, with 12 bases between.